Following are 25 T cell receptor beta chains from one sample sequenced in a study of Graves' ophthalmopathy and Graves' hyperthyroidism. Investigators amplified TCR beta CDR3 regions from RNA transcripts. HTBI-primed first-round RT-PCR preceded second-round multiplex PCR. TCRdb redid the calling of the multiplex PCR reads with MiXCR, one entry per CDR3 protein. The sample lists roughly 350,000 distinct CDR3 sequences, about a sixth seen once, with 2.4% in the top ten. Sequenced sample: peripheral blood. Receptors were obtained from an adult woman with stable Graves' hyperthyroidism.

This clonotype was counted many times. V and J are TRBV12-3 or TRBV12-4 and TRBJ2-7; 14 bases line up with TRBD2. The CDR3 is made up of 14 amino acids. Trimming took 3 bases from V and 7 from J; bases not matched to a gene: 2. The CDR3 DNA follows: TGTGCCAGCAGTTTGACTAGCGGGAGGGGGGAGCAGTACTTC. Amino acids: CASSLTSGRGEQYF.

This clonotype was seen more than once but under ten times. This may be a read error, as it is one base from a much larger clone. The chain uses TRBV6-2 or TRBV6-3 and TRBJ2-2; 8 nucleotides match TRBD2. The CDR3 runs 14 residues. CDR1 and CDR2 (germline): MNHEY, SVGEGT. The CDR3 bases are TGTGCCAGCGAGCGGGAGACGAACACCGGGGAGCTGTGTTTT. It encodes CASERETNTGELCF.

This clonotype was found a few times. The rearrangement uses TRBV5-1 and TRBJ1-2; maybe TRBD1 (6 bases). The V and J ends lost 5 bases and 2 bases respectively, with 10 bases between them. The CDR3 loop spans 13 amino acids. Germline CDR1 is SGHRS and CDR2 is YFSETQ. The DNA of the CDR3 is TGCGCCAGCAGATCACAGGGAAACTATGGCTACACCTTC. Protein sequence: CASRSQGNYGYTF.

Details on this clonotype: One end of the junction fails to match germline, which may point to a read error. The rearrangement links TRBV7-4 to TRBJ1-1; D is uncertain. The CDR3 length is 16 residues. Germline V lookup: CDR1 SGHVT, CDR2 SQSDAQ. Here the CDR3 DNA reads TGTGCCAGCAGCTTAGCAGGGCGGACCAGGAACAGTGAAGCTTTCTTT. Residues: CASSLAGRTRNSEAFF.

This clonotype was counted many times. The chain joins TRBV6-1 to TRBJ2-5, with D maybe TRBD2 (5 bases). Germline CDR1 and CDR2: MNHNS and SASEGT. CDR3 length: 16 amino acids. Deletions cut 5 bases from V and 2 bases from J, with 18 bases between. CDR3 coding DNA: TGTGCCAGCAGTCGGCTCACGGGGTCCCCTCAAGAGACCCAGTACTTC. Residues: CASSRLTGSPQETQYF.

In its sample, this clonotype was seen a few times. The chain links TRBV7-8 to TRBJ1-5; maybe TRBD1 (5 bases). CDR1 and CDR2 (germline): SGHVS, FQNEAQ. Between the trimmed V and J ends, which lost 5 bases and 6 bases, there was a span of 14 bases. The CDR3 is 14 residues long. CDR3 coding DNA: TGTGCCAGCAGCCCCGGGGGAGCGGGTCAGCCCCAGCATTTT. It encodes CASSPGGAGQPQHF.

This clonotype was seen ten or more times. The genes are TRBV7-6 and TRBJ2-7, with D hard to call. CDR3 length: 14 amino acids. Germline CDR1 reads SGHVS; CDR2 reads FNYEAQ. V lost 1 base to trimming and J lost 6 bases, with 13 bases between them. The CDR3: CASSLGRNSGEQYF. The CDR3 DNA sequence: TGTGCCAGCAGCTTAGGGCGAAACTCGGGCGAGCAGTACTTC.

The chain is built from TRBV6-1 and TRBJ2-2, with a weak D call TRBD1 (6 bases). Germline values: CDR1 MNHNS, CDR2 SASEGT. Trimming took off 8 bases at V and 7 bases at J, with 17 bases between the two ends. This CDR3 is built from 14 residues. In nucleotides, the CDR3 is TGTGCCAGCGGACGGACAGACAAAAGCGGGGAGCTGTTTTTT. It yields the protein CASGRTDKSGELFF.

The table lists this clonotype with many counts. V usage is TRBV20-1 and J usage is TRBJ1-5; 8 nucleotides agree with TRBD1. The CDR3 loop spans 19 amino acids. V shed 4 bases and J 0 bases; nucleotides not matched to a gene: 17. Germline V gene data show CDR1 as DFQATT and CDR2 as SNEGSKA (reference sequence). The CDR3 is CSAIAPGTGMGYSNQPQHF. CDR3 sequence (DNA): TGCAGTGCTATAGCCCCCGGGACAGGAATGGGGTATAGCAATCAGCCCCAGCATTTT.

This clonotype was detected ten times or more. V and J are TRBV6-1 and TRBJ2-5; D gene uncertain. This CDR3 is 11 amino acids long. In germline, CDR1 is MNHNS, CDR2 SASEGT. Trimming pared 7 bases from V and 2 bases from J, leaving 5 bases between. DNA for the CDR3: TGTGCCAGCACCGTACAAGAGACCCAGTACTTC. Encoded protein: CASTVQETQYF.

In its sample, this clonotype was seen many times. This chain uses TRBV6-1 with TRBJ1-1; the D is unclear. Between the trimmed V and J ends, which lost 1 base and 5 bases, there was a span of 11 bases. Germline V gene lookup returns CDR1 MNHNS and CDR2 SASEGT. The CDR3 length is 14 residues. The CDR3 DNA reads TGTGCCAGCAGTGAAGGTCCAGGACGGACTGAAGCTTTCTTT. This translates into CASSEGPGRTEAFF.

This clonotype was seen repeatedly, ten times or more. Given a much more abundant clone one base away, this may be a read error. CDR3 sequence (DNA): TGTGCCAGCAGCCGGGACTTCAAAGAGACCCAGTACTTC. It encodes CASSRDFKETQYF. V and J are TRBV11-2 and TRBJ2-5; a possible D gene is TRBD2 (6 bases). Trimming took off 5 bases at V and 3 bases at J, with 10 bases between the two ends. The CDR3 runs to 13 residues. Germline V CDR1 and CDR2: SGHAT, FQNNGV.

This clonotype came up many times. The chain is built from TRBV6-2 or TRBV6-3 and TRBJ1-2; D is uncertain. Trimming took 3 bases from V and 3 from J, leaving 11 bases between them. The length of the CDR3 is 14 residues. The V gene's germline CDR1 is MNHEY and CDR2 SVGEGT. The CDR3 region is CASSYLAKDYGYTF. The DNA of the CDR3 is TGTGCCAGCAGTTATTTGGCGAAAGACTATGGCTACACCTTC.

Ten or more counts support this clonotype. V and J are TRBV20-1 and TRBJ1-3; D is possibly TRBD1 (5 bases). The CDR3 loop spans 14 amino acids. Trimming stripped 2 bases from V and 2 bases from J, with 10 bases between. CDR1 and CDR2 (germline): DFQATT, SNEGSKA (reference sequence). The CDR3 nucleotides read TGCAGTGCTAGAAACAGGAGCCCTGGAAACACCATATATTTT. Amino acids: CSARNRSPGNTIYF.

The table lists this clonotype with a few counts. This chain joins TRBV5-1 and TRBJ2-7; 9 bases match TRBD1. V dropped 4 bases and J dropped 1; count of bases not matched to a gene: 6. This CDR3 contains 15 residues. Germline CDR1 SGHRS, CDR2 YFSETQ. The CDR3 region has the DNA TGCGCCAGCAGCGTACAGGGGGCGGGTTCCTACGAGCAGTACTTC. It codes for CASSVQGAGSYEQYF.

This clonotype was seen repeatedly, ten times or more. The chain couples TRBV20-1 to TRBJ2-7; D is perhaps TRBD1 (5 bases). The CDR3 is 11 residues long. Germline CDR1 and CDR2: DFQATT and SNEGSKA (reference sequence). Trimming took 5 bases from V and 3 from J, leaving 8 bases between them. The DNA of the CDR3 is TGCAGTGCTTCAACAGGCTACGAGCAGTACTTC. It yields the protein CSASTGYEQYF.

A remark on this clonotype: A much larger clone lies a single base off, so this may be a read error. The V and J genes are TRBV7-6 and TRBJ1-1, with 7 nucleotides matching TRBD1. The CDR3 extends over 14 amino acids. Looked up from germline, CDR1 is SGHVS and CDR2 is FNYEAQ. The CDR3 region has the DNA TGTGCCAGCAGCTCCCTCACAGGGGACACTGAAGCTTGCTTC. Its protein is CASSSLTGDTEACF.

This clonotype was seen at least ten times. This chain joins TRBV11-2 and TRBJ1-3; the D gene is possibly TRBD1 (6 bases). This CDR3 comprises 14 residues. Trimming stripped 0 bases from V and 11 bases from J, with 14 bases between. CDR1 and CDR2 from the germline V gene are SGHAT and FQNNGV. CDR3 loop: CASSLDTGTTAIYF. The DNA for the CDR3 is TGTGCCAGCAGCTTAGATACTGGGACAACGGCCATATATTTT. The full variable domain, with the rest looked up from reference TRBV11-2 and TRBJ1-3, is EAGVAQSPRYKIIEKRQSVAFWCNPISGHATLYWYQQILGQGPKLLIQFQNNGVVDDSQLPKDRFSAERLKGVDSTLKIQPAKLEDSAVYLCASSLDTGTTAIYFGEGSWLTVV.

This clonotype was detected ten times or more. This sequence joins TRBV4-2 and TRBJ2-7, with 7 bases aligning to TRBD2. Per germline, CDR1 LGHNA and CDR2 YNFKEQ. The V and J ends lost 0 bases and 1 base, in that order; junction bases with no gene match: 9. This CDR3 region has 17 residues. CDR3 loop: CASSQEGGRALSYEQYF. The DNA of the CDR3 is TGTGCCAGCAGCCAAGAGGGGGGGAGGGCCCTTTCCTACGAGCAGTACTTC.

The J gene is TRBJ2-2, the V gene TRBV11-1, with 7 bases aligning to TRBD2. Germline loops: CDR1 SGHAT, CDR2 FQDESV (reference sequence). The CDR3 sequence is 15 residues long. The V gene end was trimmed by 6 bases and the J gene end by 1 base; junction bases not matched to a gene: 5. The CDR3 loop is CASRLLAQNTGELFF. CDR3 DNA: TGTGCCAGCAGACTACTAGCGCAGAACACCGGGGAGCTGTTTTTT.

Many counts were recorded for this clonotype. The chain is built from TRBV6-1 and TRBJ1-1, with D perhaps matching TRBD1 (5 bases). Per germline, CDR1 MNHNS and CDR2 SASEGT. V lost 7 bases and J lost 7, with 13 bases in between. The CDR3 sequence is 12 residues long. CDR3 loop: CASTNGGVEAFF. The CDR3 coding sequence is TGTGCCAGCACCAACGGGGGGGTTGAAGCTTTCTTT.

The table lists this clonotype with many counts. V gene TRBV5-1 combines with J gene TRBJ2-7; 12 positions agree with TRBD1. This CDR3 spans 15 amino acids. V was pared by 4 bases and J by 4 bases, with 6 bases of the junction left unmatched. The germline gives CDR1 SGHRS, CDR2 YFSETQ. As DNA, the CDR3 is TGCGCCAGCAGCCCGGGGACAGGGGGCGGTTACGAGCAGTACTTC. Amino acid sequence: CASSPGTGGGYEQYF.

There are many counts of this clonotype. This chain connects TRBV20-1 to TRBJ2-5; D uncertain. Germline V gene sequence: CDR1 DFQATT, CDR2 SNEGSKA (reference sequence). The CDR3 runs to 14 residues. V was clipped by 3 bases and J by 5 bases, with 16 bases between them. The CDR3 is CSASEFMGEETQYF. DNA of the CDR3: TGCAGTGCTAGTGAGTTCATGGGTGAGGAGACCCAGTACTTC.

The rearrangement links TRBV2 to TRBJ2-5, with D possibly matching TRBD1 (6 bases). Trimming stripped 5 bases from V and 4 bases from J, with 14 bases between. The CDR3 extends over 14 amino acids. CDR1 and CDR2 (germline): SNHLY, FYNNEI. CDR3 sequence (DNA): TGTGCCAGCAGTTCACAGGGCCAAGGAGAGACCCAGTACTTC. This sequence encodes CASSSQGQGETQYF.

This clonotype appeared many times. The chain recombines TRBV29-1 with TRBJ2-7; D assignment may be TRBD1 or TRBD2 (5 bases each). Germline values: CDR1 SQVTM, CDR2 ANQGSEA. V lost 0 bases and J 1 base, leaving 10 bases between the germline ends. CDR3 length equals 14 residues. The CDR3 is CSVEDRGRSYEQYF. As DNA, the CDR3 is TGCAGCGTTGAAGATCGGGGCCGATCCTACGAGCAGTACTTC.